These T cell receptor beta chains were read from a single sample in a study of T cells after yellow fever vaccination. TCRdb redid the calling of the 5' RACE reads with MiXCR, one entry per CDR3 protein. The data hold nearly 350,000 distinct CDR3 sequences, with approximately 8% observed a single time. The sequencing used PBMCs, collected around 45 days after the first yellow fever vaccination. These receptor sequences come from a young man who received the YFV17D yellow fever vaccine. Each CDR3 is given with its conserved first and last residue. D genes are given only for firm matches. Not every row has a clone size; where given, it reads once, few, many or a size class.

clone size | J gene | V gene | D gene | CDR3 protein | CDR3 DNA
many | TRBJ2-2 | TRBV5-5 | . | CASSPARGRGNTGELFF | TGTGCCAGCAGCCCCGCCCGGGGGCGGGGAAACACCGGGGAGCTGTTTTTT
few | TRBJ1-5 | TRBV24-1 | . | CATSDLTGDQPQHF | TGTGCCACCAGTGACCTGACGGGGGATCAGCCCCAGCATTTT
many | TRBJ2-5 | TRBV2 | TRBD1 | CASTQTWTGGSGETQYF | TGTGCCAGCACTCAAACCTGGACAGGGGGCTCCGGGGAGACCCAGTACTTC
. | TRBJ1-1 | TRBV6-1 | . | CASREGTQTEAFF | TGTGCCAGCAGGGAGGGGACGCAGACTGAAGCTTTCTTT
few | TRBJ2-5 | TRBV12-5 | TRBD2 | CASGLIAGPQETQYF | TGTGCTAGTGGTTTAATAGCGGGGCCACAAGAGACCCAGTACTTC
. | TRBJ1-4 | TRBV5-5 | TRBD1 | CASSLNRGGEWEKLFF | TGTGCCAGCAGCTTGAACAGGGGTGGAGAGTGGGAAAAACTGTTTTTT
few | TRBJ1-6 | TRBV2 | TRBD1 | CASSGGTGFSPLHF | TGTGCCAGCAGCGGGGGGACAGGGTTTTCACCCCTCCACTTT
. | TRBJ2-2 | TRBV6-2/TRBV6-3 | . | CASSYRAILGHGIGELFF | TGTGCCAGCAGTTACCGTGCGATCCTGGGGCACGGAATCGGGGAGCTGTTTTTT
. | TRBJ1-2 | TRBV11-2 | . | CASSLAGWAGKDGYTF | TGTGCCAGCAGCTTAGCCGGTTGGGCGGGGAAGGACGGCTACACCTTC
few | TRBJ2-5 | TRBV25-1 | . | CASSEYREETQYF | TGTGCCAGCAGTGAATACAGGGAAGAGACCCAGTACTTC
many | TRBJ1-2 | TRBV5-1 | . | CASSLESASYGYTF | TGCGCCAGCAGCTTGGAATCCGCAAGCTATGGCTACACCTTC
. | TRBJ1-2 | TRBV30 | . | CAWMGGRNYGYTF | TGTGCCTGGATGGGGGGACGAAACTATGGCTACACCTTC
. | TRBJ2-1 | TRBV7-9 | . | CASSHPGGGPYNEQFF | TGTGCCAGCAGCCATCCAGGCGGGGGCCCCTACAATGAGCAGTTCTTC
many | TRBJ1-1 | TRBV12-3/TRBV12-4 | . | CASTLELNTEAFF | TGTGCCAGCACCCTAGAACTGAACACTGAAGCTTTCTTT
many | TRBJ1-1 | TRBV7-2 | . | CASSKPGQYTEAFF | TGTGCCAGCAGCAAACCGGGACAATACACTGAAGCTTTCTTT
. | TRBJ2-3 | TRBV5-4 | TRBD1 | CASSLASGTARTDTQYF | TGTGCCAGCAGCTTGGCCTCCGGGACAGCTAGGACAGATACGCAGTATTTT
few | TRBJ2-3 | TRBV25-1 | . | CASSPSLQGRLDTQYF | TGTGCCAGCAGCCCTTCTCTACAGGGTAGGCTCGATACGCAGTATTTT
many | TRBJ1-2 | TRBV7-9 | TRBD1 | CASSFQGGYGYTF | TGTGCCAGCAGCTTTCAGGGGGGCTATGGCTACACCTTC
few | TRBJ2-3 | TRBV7-9 | TRBD2 | CASSLEGGNTQYF | TGTGCCAGCAGCTTAGAGGGAGGGAATACGCAGTATTTT
. | TRBJ2-3 | TRBV9 | . | CASSVGSGSEADTQYF | TGTGCCAGCAGCGTAGGCTCTGGGAGTGAAGCAGATACGCAGTATTTT
. | TRBJ2-1 | TRBV29-1 | TRBD1 | CSANRGRNEQFF | TGCAGCGCAAACAGGGGGCGCAATGAGCAGTTCTTC
few | TRBJ2-7 | TRBV11-1 | . | CASSFPGREYEQYF | TGTGCCAGCAGCTTCCCGGGGCGCGAGTACGAGCAGTACTTC
few | TRBJ2-3 | TRBV29-1 | TRBD2 | CSVEDPLGGATDTQYF | TGCAGCGTTGAAGATCCCCTCGGGGGGGCCACAGATACGCAGTATTTT
. | TRBJ2-7 | TRBV9 | . | CASSRGGGYSYEQYF | TGTGCCAGCAGCAGAGGCGGGGGCTACTCCTACGAGCAGTACTTC
few | TRBJ2-3 | TRBV6-1 | . | CASKSWDTSTDTQYF | TGTGCCAGCAAATCCTGGGACACTAGCACAGATACGCAGTATTTT